A single sample gave rise to the 8 T cell receptor beta chains below, sequenced in a study of cytomegalovirus exposure and HLA in healthy donors. PCR amplification relied on 60 Vbeta primers (plus 13 Jbeta primers). TCRdb keeps only in-frame clones here, not all; method: immunoSEQ multiplex PCR. The repertoire includes 110,000 to 150,000 clones, 78% of them detected once, and around 2.9% sits in the top ten. Specimen: PBMCs. These receptors came from a female donor in good health and CMV-seronegative.

The rearrangement links TRBV5-6 to TRBJ2-7, with D tentatively TRBD2 (6 bases). The CDR3 loop spans 14 amino acids. V was cut by 4 bases and J by 0 bases, with 11 bases left in between. The germline V gene has CDR1 SGHDT and CDR2 YYEEEE. CDR3 protein: CASSKRDFSYEQYF. The CDR3 DNA follows: TGTGCCAGCAGCAAACGGGACTTCTCCTACGAGCAGTACTTC.

V and J are TRBV16 and TRBJ1-2; unclear D gene. CDR1 and CDR2 from the germline V gene are KGHSY and FQNENV. Trimming shortened V by 0 bases and J by 4 bases, and 3 bases separated the two germline ends. There are 12 residues in the CDR3. As DNA, the CDR3 is TGTGCCAGCAGCCAATCCCTCTATGGCTACACCTTC. Its translation: CASSQSLYGYTF. The variable domain in full, with the rest retrieved from reference TRBV16 and TRBJ1-2, is GEEVAQTPKHLVRGEGQKAKLYCAPIKGHSYVFWYQQVLKNEFKFLISFQNENVFDETGMPKERFSAKCLPNSPCSLEIQATKLEDSAVYFCASSQSLYGYTFGSGTRLTVV.

This clone was recorded once. The genes are TRBV5-1 and TRBJ1-1; D ambiguous. The germline gives CDR1 SGHRS, CDR2 YFSETQ. CDR3 size: 14 residues. Trimming took 1 base from V and 2 from J, leaving 9 bases between them. The CDR3 here is CASSLNSLNTEAFF. The CDR3 DNA sequence: TGCGCCAGCAGCTTGAACAGTCTTAACACTGAAGCTTTCTTT. Complete variable domain (other parts from reference TRBV5-1 and TRBJ1-1): KAGVTQTPRYLIKTRGQQVTLSCSPISGHRSVSWYQQTPGQGLQFLFEYFSETQRNKGNFPGRFSGRQFSNSRSEMNVSTLELGDSALYLCASSLNSLNTEAFFGQGTRLTVV.

This clone came up a few times. The V call is TRBV11-2, the J call TRBJ2-7; 10 bases agree with TRBD1. The CDR3 is 14 amino acids. Germline CDR1 is SGHAT and CDR2 is FQNNGV. The V segment lost 5 bases and the J segment 8 bases; nucleotides outside the gene matches: 9. The CDR3 bases are TGTGCCAGCAGCGTCCGGGACAGGGGTCCTCAGCAGTACTTC. It specifies CASSVRDRGPQQYF.

This chain uses TRBV4-2 with TRBJ2-7; tentatively, D is TRBD2 (6 bases). Germline V gene sequence: CDR1 LGHNA, CDR2 YNFKEQ. The CDR3 is 16 residues long. V lost 3 bases and J lost 0, with 15 bases in between. Here the CDR3 reads CASSQGGGLLSYEQYF. The CDR3 bases are TGTGCCAGCAGCCAGGGAGGCGGTCTGCTCTCCTACGAGCAGTACTTC.

The chain couples TRBV19 to TRBJ2-3, with 7 bases lining up with TRBD1. Germline V CDR1 and CDR2: LNHDA, SQIVND (reference sequence). This CDR3 comprises 14 residues. Trimming removed 9 bases from V and 2 bases from J; junction bases left unmatched: 8. CDR3 protein: CASRDRSFTDTQYF. In DNA, the CDR3 is TGTGCCAGCCGGGACAGAAGTTTCACAGATACGCAGTATTTT.

V usage is TRBV5-6 and J usage is TRBJ2-7, with D possibly TRBD1 on 6 matching bases. The CDR3 has 16 amino acids. Germline V gene data show CDR1 as SGHDT and CDR2 as YYEEEE. Trimming took 0 bases from V and 1 from J, leaving 14 bases between them. CDR3 DNA: TGTGCCAGCAGCTTGGCCGTGGGAAGGGGGTCCTACGAGCAGTACTTC. This sequence encodes CASSLAVGRGSYEQYF. Variable domain in full (rest from reference TRBV5-6 and TRBJ2-7): DAGVTQSPTHLIKTRGQQVTLRCSPKSGHDTVSWYQQALGQGPQFIFQYYEEEERQRGNFPDRFSGHQFPNYSSELNVNALLLGDSALYLCASSLAVGRGSYEQYFGPGTRLTVT.

This rearrangement joins TRBV11-2 to TRBJ1-1; D remains unclear. CDR1 and CDR2 (germline): SGHAT, FQNNGV. The V end was cut by 4 bases, the J end by 4 bases, with 10 bases between. The CDR3 is 13 amino acids. The CDR3 reads CASSWLRGTEAFF. The CDR3 DNA reads as TGTGCCAGCAGCTGGCTAAGAGGCACTGAAGCTTTCTTT.